The sequence of this TCR beta chain was determined in a study of blood T cell repertoires in COVID-19. Study-wide context: Spain, Italy and the United States supplied samples that represented acute and convalescent COVID-19. PBMCs, B-cell-depleted T cells, or T cells provided the cDNA or gDNA that made up the material.

In the authors' methods: Reference gene primer amplification gave estimated nucleated cell counts. The repertoire was sequenced with immunoSEQ multiplex PCR; TCRdb's copy has only in-frame clones and lacks some. V, J and clone size are taken as reported in that table, and D and trimming were inferred from the DNA itself. This sample has about 110,000 clones, with about 88% found just once. CDR3 length: 14 amino acids. Looked up from germline, CDR1 is SGHRS and CDR2 is YFSETQ. The germline V and J ends were trimmed by 5 bases and 2 bases, with 12 bases remaining between them. Sequencing was performed on peripheral blood. The chain couples TRBV5-1 to TRBJ2-3, with a possible D match to TRBD1 (5 bases). The sequence derives from a man aged 35 to 55 with acute or convalescent COVID-19. The CDR3 loop is CASSRGTVTDTQYF. As DNA, the CDR3 is TGCGCCAGCAGTAGGGGAACAGTCACAGATACGCAGTATTTT.